This T cell receptor (beta chain) was sequenced in a study of T cell responses to AZD1222 COVID-19 vaccine. Regarding the study as a whole: Only six people who got AZD1222 tested seropositive at baseline. Compared with day 0, the breadth and depth of the Spike-specific TCR repertoire rose significantly after two doses of AZD1222.

J was trimmed by 7 bases and V by 5 bases; bases with no gene match: 13. The germline CDR1 and CDR2 sequences are MNHEY and SVGEGT. The CDR3 extends over 16 amino acids. Worth noting for this clone: Its antigen is unknown.

Measured with immunoSEQ multiplex PCR; TCRdb has only the in-frame clones, and not every one. The table includes more than 150,000 clones, approximately 92% detected once. This TCR was recovered from an adult in good health. The material was peripheral blood, obtained on day 0 of AZD1222 vaccination. The rearrangement uses TRBV6-2 or TRBV6-3 and TRBJ1-1, with TRBD1 matching over 10 bases. Here the CDR3 DNA reads TGTGCCAGCAGTCTGACCCCGGGACAGGGGTACAATGAAGCTTTCTTT. Protein: CASSLTPGQGYNEAFF.